Listed here are 16 T cell receptor beta chains from one sample, sequenced in a study of blood T cell repertoires in COVID-19. Clones were sequenced by immunoSEQ multiplex PCR, and TCRdb holds only the in-frame ones, with some missing. The data contain around 260,000 clones, 75% to 90% of them seen just once; the ten biggest clones take up under 2%. The sample was peripheral blood. The receptors here all came from a man between 25 and 39 years old with active or convalescent COVID-19.

The chain has TRBV30 and TRBJ1-2; tentatively, D is TRBD1 (6 bases). This CDR3 is built from 13 residues. V was clipped by 3 bases and J by 4 bases, with 12 bases between them. Germline V lookup: CDR1 GTSNPN, CDR2 SVGIG (reference sequence). The CDR3 protein is CAWSGIGGYGYTF. CDR3 DNA: TGTGCCTGGAGCGGCATAGGGGGCTATGGCTACACCTTC. The variable domain in full, with the rest retrieved from reference TRBV30 and TRBJ1-2, is SQTIHQWPATLVQPVGSPLSLECTVEGTSNPNLYWYRQAAGRGLQLLFYSVGIGQISSEVPQNLSASRPQDRQFILSSKKLLLSDSGFYLCAWSGIGGYGYTFGSGTRLTVV.

The chain recombines TRBV4-1 with TRBJ1-1; D is possibly TRBD1 (6 bases). Per germline, CDR1 MGHRA and CDR2 YSYEKL. The CDR3 is 16 residues long. The V and J ends lost 1 base and 2 bases respectively, with 14 bases between them. For the CDR3, the DNA is TGCGCCAGCAGCCAAGCAGACCCAGGGGTAAACACTGAAGCTTTCTTT. Its protein is CASSQADPGVNTEAFF.

This chain uses TRBV12-3 or TRBV12-4 with TRBJ2-7; D is possibly TRBD2 (5 bases). V was pared by 4 bases and J by 5 bases, with 9 bases between. This CDR3 contains 12 residues. CDR3 sequence reads: CASSYTRNEQYF. The CDR3 bases are TGTGCCAGCAGTTATACTAGAAACGAGCAGTACTTC.

The chain's CDR3 is CASSYSRRDYEQYF. The DNA of the CDR3 is TGTGCCAGCAGTTATTCCAGGCGAGACTACGAGCAGTACTTC. V usage is TRBV6-5 and J usage is TRBJ2-7; D is ambiguous. With 3 bases removed from V and 3 bases from J, the gap between germline ends came to 12 bases. The CDR3 is 14 amino acids. CDR1 is MNHEY, CDR2 SVGAGI, per germline.

The CDR3 here is CASSYFRGGSYNEQFF. CDR3 bases: TGTGCCAGCAGCTACTTCCGGGGGGGCTCATACAATGAGCAGTTCTTC. The J gene is TRBJ2-1, the V gene TRBV5-6, with 8 bases lining up with TRBD2. The CDR3 runs to 16 residues. CDR1 is SGHDT and CDR2 is YYEEEE in the germline V gene. V shed 3 bases and J 4 bases; nucleotides not matched to a gene: 9.

The chain combines TRBV4-3 with TRBJ1-2, with D tentatively TRBD1 (5 bases). The germline V gene encodes CDR1 LGHNA and CDR2 YSLEER. Trimming shortened V by 0 bases and J by 6 bases, and 17 bases separated the two germline ends. CDR3 length: 16 residues. For the CDR3, the DNA is TGCGCCAGCAGCCAAGATCGGGGGATGGGATATAATGGCTACACCTTC. It translates to CASSQDRGMGYNGYTF.

The chain has TRBV6-5 and TRBJ1-3; 8 bases are shared with TRBD1. This CDR3 is built from 15 residues. The germline gives CDR1 MNHEY, CDR2 SVGAGI. Unmatched junction bases numbered 7, after V lost 7 bases and J lost 2 bases. The CDR3 reads CASKQTGVAGNTIYF. Written as DNA, the CDR3 is TGTGCCAGCAAGCAGACAGGGGTAGCTGGAAACACCATATATTTT.

Note on this clone: The junction shows a germline mismatch at one end, possibly a read error. The J gene is TRBJ2-1, the V gene TRBV9; D remains unclear. Germline V lookup: CDR1 SGDLS, CDR2 YYNGEE. The CDR3 spans 12 residues. The CDR3 is CAGSVDNNEQFF. CDR3 bases: TGTGCCGGCAGCGTAGATAACAATGAGCAGTTCTTC.

The chain uses TRBV19 and TRBJ2-3; D unclear. Germline-derived CDR1 and CDR2 are LNHDA and SQIVND (reference sequence). V shed 0 bases and J shed 4 bases, with 11 bases lying between them. The CDR3 is made up of 15 amino acids. CDR3 amino acids: CASSIDSPGSDTQYF. In DNA, the CDR3 is TGTGCCAGTAGTATAGATTCCCCGGGTTCAGATACGCAGTATTTT.

This clone was recorded only once. The J gene is TRBJ2-3, the V gene TRBV6-6, with 9 positions matching TRBD2. In germline, CDR1 is MNHNY, CDR2 SVGAGI (reference sequence). V shed 6 bases, J shed 6 bases, and the junction held 1 base outside the gene matches. The CDR3 sequence is 12 residues long. The chain's CDR3 is CASSLAGDTQYF. DNA for the CDR3: TGTGCCAGCAGCCTAGCGGGGGATACGCAGTATTTT.

The chain recombines TRBV3-1 (or the pseudogene TRBV3-2) with TRBJ2-7, with D tentatively TRBD1 (6 bases). The germline V gene has CDR1 LGHDT and CDR2 YNNKEL (reference sequence). Trimming stripped 0 bases from V and 3 bases from J, with 15 bases between. The length of the CDR3 is 16 residues. CDR3 bases: TGTGCCAGCAGCCAAGATCTGTACAGGGCCGGCTACGAGCAGTACTTC. Its protein product is CASSQDLYRAGYEQYF.

This clone appeared a single time. This chain joins TRBV11-3 and TRBJ2-3; 7 nucleotides align to TRBD1. Germline V lookup: CDR1 SGHNT, CDR2 YENEEA. The CDR3 runs 15 residues. The V and J ends lost 4 bases and 4 bases, in that order; junction bases with no gene match: 8. CDR3 in DNA: TGTGCCAGCAGCTCCGAGGGGGCAGGTCCAGATACGCAGTATTTT. Translated, it gives CASSSEGAGPDTQYF.

The chain joins TRBV7-9 to TRBJ2-7; weak D call: TRBD1 (5 bases). V lost 8 bases, J lost 1 base, and 12 bases lay in between. Germline CDR1 SEHNR, CDR2 FQNEAQ (reference sequence). The CDR3 has 13 amino acids. The CDR3 spells CASGTGTSYEQYF. The CDR3 DNA is TGTGCCAGCGGTACAGGAACTTCCTACGAGCAGTACTTC.

The chain has TRBV30 and TRBJ1-4; a possible D gene is TRBD1 (6 bases). The germline V gene encodes CDR1 GTSNPN and CDR2 SVGIG (reference sequence). V lost 2 bases and J 2 bases, leaving 18 bases between the germline ends. The CDR3 is 17 residues long. The CDR3 sequence is CAWSTTYRAVTNEKLFF. The CDR3, as DNA: TGTGCCTGGAGTACCACTTACAGGGCGGTGACTAATGAAAAACTGTTTTTT.

The chain has TRBV2 and TRBJ2-5; D call uncertain. The CDR3 runs 11 residues. Trimming cost V 6 bases and J 4 bases, with 6 bases left between them. Looked up from germline, CDR1 is SNHLY and CDR2 is FYNNEI. The CDR3 reads CASRWAETQYF. The CDR3 DNA sequence: TGTGCCAGCAGGTGGGCAGAGACCCAGTACTTC.

The V gene is TRBV3-1 (or the pseudogene TRBV3-2), the J gene TRBJ2-7; D is unclear. The CDR3 is 11 residues long. In germline, CDR1 is LGHDT, CDR2 YNNKEL (reference sequence). Trimming removed 6 bases at V and 2 bases at J, with 5 bases between. CDR3 amino acids: CASSSAYEQYF. CDR3 DNA: TGTGCCAGCAGTTCCGCCTACGAGCAGTACTTC.